This is a list of T cell receptor beta chains from one sample in a study of blood T cell repertoires in COVID-19. TCRdb keeps only in-frame clones here, not all; method: immunoSEQ multiplex PCR. Seen here are 80,000 to 100,000 clones, around 80% observed once, and the top ten hold approximately 8.2%. The sample taken for sequencing was peripheral blood. All receptors come from a man aged 45 to 65 who had recovered from COVID-19. CDR3s include the opening cysteine and the closing phenylalanine or tryptophan. Each record gives: D gene, clone size, V gene, J gene, CDR3 DNA, CDR3 protein. D genes are given only for firm matches. Expanded clones get a size class; other rows say once, few or many, or leave the size out.

TRBD1	NA	TRBV2	TRBJ2-7	TGTGCCAGCGGGGACAGTTACGAGCAGTACTTC	CASGDSYEQYF
TRBD2	NA	TRBV7-7	TRBJ2-3	TGTGCTAGCAGCCTGACCTTAACGGGACTAAATGCAGATACGCAGTATTTT	CASSLTLTGLNADTQYF
NA	NA	TRBV20-1	TRBJ1-2	TGCAGTGCTAGAGTTAGATATGGCTACACCTTC	CSARVRYGYTF
NA	NA	TRBV29-1	TRBJ2-6	TGCAGCGTCCTCAGCGGACCGCGCCTCTCTGGGGCCAACGTCCTGACTTTC	CSVLSGPRLSGANVLTF
NA	NA	TRBV10-1	TRBJ2-7	TGCGCCAGCAGTGAGTCCTTACATGGTGAGCAGTACTTC	CASSESLHGEQYF
NA	NA	TRBV7-6	TRBJ1-6	TGTGCCAGCAGCTCATCACAGAAATATAATTCACCCCTCCACTTT	CASSSSQKYNSPLHF
TRBD1	NA	TRBV7-3	TRBJ1-1	TGTGCCAGCAGCTCGACAGGGAGGACTGAAGCTTTCTTT	CASSSTGRTEAFF
NA	NA	TRBV6-1	TRBJ1-5	TGTGCCAGCAGTGAAGACGGACAGCTACAGCCCCAGCATTTT	CASSEDGQLQPQHF
TRBD2	NA	TRBV6-2/TRBV6-3	TRBJ2-1	TGTGCCAGCAGTTACTCGAGTGGACTAGCGGGAGTGGGGAATGAGCAGTTCTTC	CASSYSSGLAGVGNEQFF
NA	NA	TRBV19	TRBJ1-2	TGTGCCAGTAGCCCACAAGTTGACTATGGCTACACCTTC	CASSPQVDYGYTF
NA	NA	TRBV6-5	TRBJ2-1	TGTGCCAGCAGTTACGATTTAGGGGCCTCCTACAATGAGCAGTTCTTC	CASSYDLGASYNEQFF
TRBD1	NA	TRBV10-1	TRBJ1-6	TGCGCCAGCAGAAAACCGGGACAGGGTAATTCACCCCTCCACTTT	CASRKPGQGNSPLHF
TRBD1	NA	TRBV2	TRBJ1-5	TGTGCCAGCAGTCTACCCGGGACAGGGGGCCGTGGGACCCAGCATTTT	CASSLPGTGGRGTQHF
NA	NA	TRBV11-2	TRBJ2-6	TGTGCCAGCAGCCCTTCTTTTGGGGCCAACGTCCTGACTTTC	CASSPSFGANVLTF
NA	NA	TRBV7-3	TRBJ1-1	TGTGCCAGCAGCTTATATCTGAACACTGAAGCTTTCTTT	CASSLYLNTEAFF
NA	NA	TRBV4-2	TRBJ2-2	TGTGCCAGCAGCCATGAGTCGACCAGGCAGGACACCGGGGAGCTGTTTTTT	CASSHESTRQDTGELFF
TRBD2	NA	TRBV7-9	TRBJ2-7	TGTGCCAGCAGCTTACCCTCCGGGAGGACCTACGAGCAGTACTTC	CASSLPSGRTYEQYF
NA	NA	TRBV27	TRBJ1-2	TGTGCCAGCGGCCCCTGGGAGAACTATGGCTACACCTTC	CASGPWENYGYTF
NA	NA	TRBV24-1	TRBJ2-2	TGTGCCACCAGTGGTGATGGGGCGGGGGAGCTGTTTTTT	CATSGDGAGELFF
NA	NA	TRBV5-4	TRBJ1-6	TGTGCCAGCAGCTCTCAGTATTATAATTCACCCCTCCACTTT	CASSSQYYNSPLHF
TRBD2	NA	TRBV5-1	TRBJ2-1	TGCGCCAGCAGCTTGACTAGCGGGGGGCAAGGGTTGTATGAGCAGTTCTTC	CASSLTSGGQGLYEQFF
NA	NA	TRBV19	TRBJ1-1	TGTGCCAGTATTCCGACAGGCGTGGACACTGAAGCTTTCTTT	CASIPTGVDTEAFF
TRBD1	NA	TRBV5-5	TRBJ1-2	TGTGCCAGCCAGACAGGGACCAACTATGGCTACACCTTC	CASQTGTNYGYTF
TRBD1	NA	TRBV3-1/TRBV3-2	TRBJ1-2	TGTGCCAGCAGCTGGGACAGTAGTAACTATGGCTACACCTTC	CASSWDSSNYGYTF
TRBD1	NA	TRBV25-1	TRBJ1-4	TGTGCCAGTGGGGTCGGGGGACAGGGAAGTGAAAAACTGTTTTTT	CASGVGGQGSEKLFF
NA	NA	TRBV2	TRBJ2-7	TGTGCCAGCAGCCGCCAGCAGGATTCCTACGAGCAGTACTTC	CASSRQQDSYEQYF
TRBD1	NA	TRBV28	TRBJ1-5	TGTGCCAGCAGCCCGGACAGGGTCTACCCTCAGCCCCAGCATTTT	CASSPDRVYPQPQHF
TRBD1	NA	TRBV5-6	TRBJ2-3	TGTGCCAGCAGCGCCCGGACAGGGACAGATACGCAGTATTTT	CASSARTGTDTQYF
NA	NA	TRBV6-6	TRBJ1-4	TGTGCCAGCAGTTTCGGATCTATCGGTGGAGGTGAAAAACTGTTTTTT	CASSFGSIGGGEKLFF
TRBD2	NA	TRBV25-1	TRBJ2-7	TGTGCCAGCAGGGGGGGGTCCTACGAGCAGTACTTC	CASRGGSYEQYF
NA	NA	TRBV9	TRBJ1-6	TGTGCCAGCAGCCCCTATGGGAGGGATGATTCACCCCTCCACTTT	CASSPYGRDDSPLHF
TRBD1	NA	TRBV12-3/TRBV12-4	TRBJ1-2	TGTGCCAGCATTACCGGGACAGGGGTAGGCTACACCTTC	CASITGTGVGYTF
TRBD2	NA	TRBV7-9	TRBJ2-3	TGTGCCAGCAGCTTTCCCTCCACTTACGGGACTAGTCGAGATACGCAGTATTTT	CASSFPSTYGTSRDTQYF
NA	few	TRBV27	TRBJ1-5	TGTGCCAGCAGCCCTCAGGGGTTGGGCAATCAGCCCCAGCATTTT	CASSPQGLGNQPQHF
TRBD2	few	TRBV5-6	TRBJ2-7	TGTGCCAGCAGCTTGGGACTAGCGGGAGAAAGGTCCTACGAGCAGTACTTC	CASSLGLAGERSYEQYF
TRBD1	NA	TRBV24-1	TRBJ1-2	TGTGCCACCAGTGACCCCGGGACAGGGGGCGTCTATGGCTACACCTTC	CATSDPGTGGVYGYTF
NA	NA	TRBV6-5	TRBJ2-1	TGTGCCAGCAGTTACTCGACGGGTCCTGAGCAGTTCTTC	CASSYSTGPEQFF
NA	NA	TRBV5-1	TRBJ2-3	TGCGCCAGCAGCTCCCAGGGGGGATATAGCACAGATACGCAGTATTTT	CASSSQGGYSTDTQYF
NA	NA	TRBV7-2	TRBJ1-5	TGTGCCAGCAGCTTTCGGAGGGACCAGCCCCAGCATTTT	CASSFRRDQPQHF
NA	NA	TRBV5-1	TRBJ2-6	TGCGCCAGTACCGGTGGGGACACATACTCTGGGGCCAACGTCCTGACTTTC	CASTGGDTYSGANVLTF
TRBD1	NA	TRBV6-5	TRBJ1-2	TGTGCCAGCGGGACAGGGGACGCCAATCGAAACTACACCTTC	CASGTGDANRNYTF
NA	NA	TRBV7-9	TRBJ1-1	TGTGCCAGCAGCTTAAGACGCCCTGATAGGAGCAACACTGAAGCTTTCTTT	CASSLRRPDRSNTEAFF
TRBD1	NA	TRBV27	TRBJ1-6	TGTGCCAGCAAGGGGGCCACCTATAATTCACCCCTCCACTTT	CASKGATYNSPLHF
TRBD2	NA	TRBV28	TRBJ2-1	TGTGCCAGCAGTTCATGGACTAGCGGGAGGGGGGGTTCGTACAATGAGCAGTTCTTC	CASSSWTSGRGGSYNEQFF
TRBD2	NA	TRBV19	TRBJ2-1	TGTGCCAGTACAGAAATGGCGGGGGGGCGGCATGAGCAGTTCTTC	CASTEMAGGRHEQFF
TRBD1	NA	TRBV13	TRBJ1-1	TGTGCCAGCAGGTTATTTCACAGGGGTCGGGGCACTGAAGCTTTCTTT	CASRLFHRGRGTEAFF
NA	few	TRBV27	TRBJ2-7	TGTGCCAGCAGCCGCGGGGCAGGGAGCTACGAGCAGTACTTC	CASSRGAGSYEQYF